The entry below gives a single T cell receptor (beta chain) sequence along with its context. The material for each subset, its genomic DNA, was split evenly across several immunoSEQ plates. This table comes from immunoSEQ multiplex PCR, and its TCRdb copy is limited to in-frame clones, with some not included. This sample carries roughly 2.2 million clones, more than 85% of them seen once, and the ten largest clones take approximately 0.4%. These data come from a study of shared clonotypes between healthy human individuals. CD45RA+ naive and CD45RA-negative memory subsets were separated from CD4+ cells. The CDR3 sequence is 15 residues long. CDR1 is MNHNS and CDR2 is SASEGT in the germline V gene. The V and J ends lost 4 bases and 2 bases respectively, with 12 bases between them.

V gene TRBV6-1 combines with J gene TRBJ1-5, with TRBD1 as a possible D gene (6 bases). Sequencing used naive CD4+ T cells from PBMCs. Regarding subset: CD45RA+ positively selected. This sequence was found in a man in his late teens or twenties in good health. Some clones in this sample may be carry-over from other donors' samples. In DNA form, the CDR3 reads TGTGCCAGCAGTGGGTTGGGGGCCGGCAATCAGCCCCAGCATTTT. It yields the protein CASSGLGAGNQPQHF.